These 8 T cell receptor beta chains originate from one sample sequenced in a study of blood T cell repertoires in COVID-19. Clones were read by immunoSEQ multiplex PCR, and TCRdb kept only the in-frame ones, dropping some. This sample has hundreds of thousands of clones; 80% to 90% occur once, and the top ten carry 1.9%. The sequenced material came from PBMCs or T cells enriched from blood (not recorded which). These TCRs come from a man aged 40-55 years in a cohort exposed to, infected with or recovered from COVID-19 (not recorded which).

For the CDR3, the DNA is TGTGCCAGCAGCTACGGGACTAGCGGGAGTCGCGAGCAGTACTTC. Translation gives CASSYGTSGSREQYF. The chain has TRBV7-2 and TRBJ2-7, with 14 positions matching TRBD2. With 4 bases clipped from V and 6 bases from J, the junction kept 5 bases outside the gene matches. Per the germline V gene, CDR1 is SGHTA and CDR2 is FQGNSA. The CDR3 spans 15 residues.

The rearrangement links TRBV11-2 to TRBJ2-1, with D possibly matching TRBD2 (5 bases). Trimming left V 1 base short and J 0 bases short, with 10 bases between. The CDR3 is 16 residues long. The germline V gene encodes CDR1 SGHAT and CDR2 FQNNGV. The DNA of the CDR3 is TGTGCCAGCAGCTTAGGTGGCGGGTTCTCCTACAATGAGCAGTTCTTC. Amino acids: CASSLGGGFSYNEQFF. Together with reference TRBV11-2 and TRBJ2-1, the CDR3 gives the full variable domain: EAGVAQSPRYKIIEKRQSVAFWCNPISGHATLYWYQQILGQGPKLLIQFQNNGVVDDSQLPKDRFSAERLKGVDSTLKIQPAKLEDSAVYLCASSLGGGFSYNEQFFGPGTRLTVL.

The rearrangement uses TRBV2 and TRBJ2-1, with 7 bases identical to TRBD1. The CDR3 consists of 16 residues. V dropped 8 bases and J dropped 6; count of bases not matched to a gene: 16. Germline CDR1 is SNHLY and CDR2 is FYNNEI. The CDR3 spells CASGGQVGFYGNEQFF. CDR3 sequence (DNA): TGTGCCAGCGGAGGACAGGTGGGGTTTTATGGCAATGAGCAGTTCTTC.

This sequence joins TRBV5-4 and TRBJ1-2; D is ambiguous. There are 12 residues in the CDR3. Trimming left V 0 bases short and J 7 bases short, with 7 bases between. Per germline, CDR1 SGHNT and CDR2 YYREEE (reference sequence). The DNA of the CDR3 is TGTGCCAGCAGCTTGGTGGAGTCTGGCTACACCTTC. This encodes CASSLVESGYTF.

This clone appeared once. The chain carries TRBV6-5 and TRBJ2-5, with 9 bases that match TRBD2. This CDR3 is 14 amino acids long. Looked up from germline, CDR1 is MNHEY and CDR2 is SVGAGI. The V gene end was trimmed by 5 bases and the J gene end by 5 bases; junction bases not matched to a gene: 6. CDR3 amino acids: CASSPLAGLETQYF. CDR3 coding DNA: TGTGCCAGCAGTCCCCTAGCGGGATTGGAGACCCAGTACTTC.

The chain employs TRBV6-5 and TRBJ2-3; 8 bases fit TRBD2. Germline V CDR1 and CDR2: MNHEY, SVGAGI. V shed 2 bases and J 3 bases; nucleotides not matched to a gene: 7. The CDR3 is 16 amino acids. The CDR3 sequence: CASSYGASGYTDTQYF. CDR3 DNA sequence: TGTGCCAGCAGTTACGGGGCTAGCGGGTATACAGATACGCAGTATTTT.

The V gene is TRBV2, the J gene TRBJ2-7, with D possibly TRBD1 on 6 matching bases. This CDR3 region has 12 residues. The germline V and J ends were trimmed by 3 bases and 6 bases, with 9 bases remaining between them. CDR1 is SNHLY, CDR2 FYNNEI, per germline. As DNA, the CDR3 is TGTGCCAGCAGTGATGAAGGGGGCGAGCAGTACTTC. Translating it yields CASSDEGGEQYF.

This chain uses TRBV18 with TRBJ2-1; D gene ambiguous. V gave up 4 bases and J gave up 0 bases, with 7 bases separating them. Germline-derived CDR1 and CDR2 are KGHSH and LQKENI. CDR3 length: 14 amino acids. CDR3 residues: CASSLLSSYNEQFF. The CDR3, as DNA: TGTGCCAGCTCACTCCTCAGCTCCTACAATGAGCAGTTCTTC.